The 27 T cell receptor beta chains reported below all come from one sample, sequenced in a study of T cell changes during pregnancy in multiple sclerosis. Profiling relied on immunoSEQ multiplex PCR, and the TCRdb table lists in-frame clones only, not all of them. The sample has approximately 100,000 clones; 90% to 95% are singletons. Source: peripheral blood, taken before pregnancy. These receptor sequences come from a female donor with multiple sclerosis, enrolled in a pregnancy study.

The chain is built from TRBV10-3 and TRBJ1-2; unclear D gene. Germline V gives CDR1 ENHRY, CDR2 SYGVKD. This CDR3 comprises 13 residues. The germline V and J ends were trimmed by 3 bases and 8 bases, with 13 bases remaining between them. The CDR3 bases are TGTGCCATCAGTGAAGCGGGAAATGAAGGCTACACCTTC. Encoded protein: CAISEAGNEGYTF.

The CDR3 DNA follows: TGTGCCAGCAGCTTGAGTTCTATCACCGAAGCTTTCTTT. Translation: CASSLSSITEAFF. The genes are TRBV5-6 and TRBJ1-1; D is uncertain. CDR1 and CDR2 from the germline V gene are SGHDT and YYEEEE. There are 13 residues in the CDR3. V lost 1 base and J 8 bases, leaving 12 bases between the germline ends.

The V gene is TRBV15, the J gene TRBJ2-1, with 7 nucleotides matching TRBD1. V gave up 7 bases and J gave up 8 bases; unmatched junction bases: 14. CDR3 length equals 15 residues. CDR1 is LNHNV, CDR2 YYDKDF, per germline (reference sequence). CDR3 nucleotides: TGTGCCACCAAACGGGACAGCGGTGAGATTTATGAGCAGTTCTTC. The encoded protein is CATKRDSGEIYEQFF.

The rearrangement links TRBV29-1 to TRBJ2-3; 7 bases are a match to TRBD2. Trimming removed 4 bases from V and 0 bases from J; junction bases left unmatched: 4. Per the germline V gene, CDR1 is SQVTM and CDR2 is ANQGSEA. The CDR3 has 14 residues. CDR3 sequence (DNA): TGCAGCGTTGTTGGGGGAGGGAGCACAGATACGCAGTATTTT. Residues: CSVVGGGSTDTQYF.

The chain couples TRBV19 to TRBJ1-1; weak D call: TRBD1 (5 bases). Trimming cost V 6 bases and J 7 bases, with 15 bases left between them. CDR3 size: 13 residues. CDR1 LNHDA and CDR2 SQIVND come from the germline V gene (reference sequence). This CDR3 is CASRPAGSSEAFF. In nucleotides, the CDR3 is TGTGCCAGTAGACCAGCAGGGTCTAGTGAAGCTTTCTTT.

The chain joins TRBV9 to TRBJ1-1, with a possible D match to TRBD1 (6 bases). This CDR3 contains 13 residues. Trimming removed 4 bases from V and 8 bases from J, with 15 bases in between. Germline CDR1 reads SGDLS; CDR2 reads YYNGEE. The CDR3 sequence is CASSPTPDREAFF. Written as DNA, the CDR3 is TGTGCCAGCAGCCCAACCCCCGACAGGGAAGCTTTCTTT.

This rearrangement joins TRBV11-2 to TRBJ1-3, with 10 bases lining up with TRBD1. The CDR3 contains 15 residues. The ends lost 4 bases at V and 2 bases at J; junction bases unmatched: 2. The germline CDR1 and CDR2 sequences are SGHAT and FQNNGV. The CDR3 region has the DNA TGTGCCAGCAGCTCCGGGACAGGGGCTGGAAACACCATATATTTT. Translation: CASSSGTGAGNTIYF.

The J gene is TRBJ2-1, the V gene TRBV7-6, with D uncertain. Deletions cut 2 bases from V and 4 bases from J, with 9 bases between. From germline, CDR1 is SGHVS and CDR2 FNYEAQ. This CDR3 has 14 amino acids. Here the CDR3 reads CASSLLGLYNEQFF. CDR3 coding DNA: TGTGCCAGCAGCTTATTGGGCCTATACAATGAGCAGTTCTTC.

As DNA, the CDR3 is TGTGCCAGCAGCTCGGGACTAGCGTCCATTAGGGAGCAGTTCTTC. Translation gives CASSSGLASIREQFF. The V and J genes are TRBV7-3 and TRBJ2-1; TRBD2 aligns across 10 bases. The CDR3 covers 15 residues. CDR1 is SGHTA, CDR2 FQGTGA, per germline. V dropped 4 bases and J dropped 10; count of bases not matched to a gene: 10.

V usage is TRBV4-2 and J usage is TRBJ2-7; D unclear. Germline V gives CDR1 LGHNA, CDR2 YNFKEQ. This CDR3 contains 17 residues. V lost 1 base and J lost 0, with 16 bases in between. The CDR3 DNA reads TGTGCCAGCAGCCAAGGGCCCGTTGTAGCATACTCCTACGAGCAGTACTTC. Translated, it gives CASSQGPVVAYSYEQYF.

The chain has TRBV27 and TRBJ1-5; 8 bases are shared with TRBD1. CDR1 and CDR2 from the germline V gene are MNHEY and SMNVEV (reference sequence). J lost 7 bases, V lost 4 bases, and 15 bases had no gene match. CDR3 length equals 17 residues. CDR3 nucleotides: TGTGCCAGCAGTTCCTACCGGACAGGGAATTTGCGGCAGCCCCAGCATTTT. Its translation: CASSSYRTGNLRQPQHF.

The chain links TRBV29-1 to TRBJ2-1; 9 positions match TRBD2. This CDR3 has 14 amino acids. Trimming removed 2 bases from V and 4 bases from J; junction bases left unmatched: 3. Germline V gene sequence: CDR1 SQVTM, CDR2 ANQGSEA. DNA of the CDR3: TGCAGCGTTGAACGGCTAGCGGGGTACAATGAGCAGTTCTTC. Its protein product is CSVERLAGYNEQFF.

The chain has TRBV9 and TRBJ2-2; 7 bases line up with TRBD2. CDR1 SGDLS and CDR2 YYNGEE come from the germline V gene. This CDR3 is 16 amino acids long. Trimming removed 2 bases from V and 2 bases from J; junction bases left unmatched: 6. The CDR3 protein is CASSVSQGLNTGELFF. Written as DNA, the CDR3 is TGTGCCAGCAGCGTCAGCCAGGGACTAAACACCGGGGAGCTGTTTTTT.

V is TRBV6-5 and J is TRBJ2-1, with D possibly matching TRBD1 (6 bases). This CDR3 comprises 15 residues. Trimming cost V 5 bases and J 6 bases, with 17 bases left between them. Germline V gene lookup returns CDR1 MNHEY and CDR2 SVGAGI. The CDR3 nucleotides read TGTGCCAGCAGTCAACGGGGCCCAGGGGCCAATGAGCAGTTCTTC. It is translated as CASSQRGPGANEQFF.

The V call is TRBV4-1, the J call TRBJ2-7; 9 bases agree with TRBD1. Germline values: CDR1 MGHRA, CDR2 YSYEKL. J lost 3 bases, V lost 4 bases, and 4 bases had no gene match. The CDR3 is 14 amino acids. The CDR3 nucleotides are TGCGCCAGCAGCCCGGGGGACAGGGACTACGAGCAGTACTTC. It encodes CASSPGDRDYEQYF.

In the case of this clone: Other nucleotide sequences in the sample specify the same CDR3. The V and J genes are TRBV19 and TRBJ1-2; the match to TRBD1 covers 7 bases. This CDR3 comprises 12 residues. The V gene's germline CDR1 is LNHDA and CDR2 SQIVND (reference sequence). V lost 5 bases and J lost 7; bases outside the gene matches: 4. As DNA, the CDR3 is TGTGCCAGTAGTTTGAACAGGGGTGGCTACACCTTC. This gives the protein CASSLNRGGYTF.

This chain connects TRBV2 to TRBJ1-4, with 11 nucleotides matching TRBD1. CDR1 is SNHLY and CDR2 is FYNNEI in the germline V gene. The CDR3 runs to 15 residues. V dropped 0 bases and J dropped 7; count of bases not matched to a gene: 1. CDR3 DNA: TGTGCCAGCAGTGAAGCGGGGACAGGGGGTGAAAAACTGTTTTTT. Translation: CASSEAGTGGEKLFF.

DNA for the CDR3: TGTGCCTGGAGTCGAGGGTCGTCTCGTGGCTACACCTTC. Protein product: CAWSRGSSRGYTF. The V gene is TRBV30, the J gene TRBJ1-2, with D unresolved. CDR3 size: 13 residues. Trimming took 2 bases from V and 7 from J, leaving 14 bases between them. The germline V gene encodes CDR1 GTSNPN and CDR2 SVGIG (reference sequence).

This rearrangement joins TRBV6-4 to TRBJ2-3; TRBD2 aligns across 11 bases. Germline-derived CDR1 and CDR2 are MRHNA and SNTAGT. The CDR3 extends over 16 amino acids. The ends lost 0 bases at V and 6 bases at J; junction bases unmatched: 5. CDR3 DNA sequence: TGTGCCAGCAGTGACTCCACTAGCGGGAGTATGGATACGCAGTATTTT. This translates into CASSDSTSGSMDTQYF.

This chain connects TRBV5-1 to TRBJ2-3; TRBD2 matches at 7 bases. Germline CDR1 reads SGHRS; CDR2 reads YFSETQ. The CDR3 has 15 amino acids. The ends lost 3 bases at V and 1 base at J; junction bases unmatched: 5. The CDR3 sequence is CASSSGLIGTDTQYF. The CDR3 DNA sequence: TGCGCCAGCAGCTCGGGACTAATCGGCACAGATACGCAGTATTTT. Drawing the rest from reference TRBV5-1 and TRBJ2-3, the complete variable domain is KAGVTQTPRYLIKTRGQQVTLSCSPISGHRSVSWYQQTPGQGLQFLFEYFSETQRNKGNFPGRFSGRQFSNSRSEMNVSTLELGDSALYLCASSSGLIGTDTQYFGPGTRLTVL.

The chain couples TRBV23-1 to TRBJ2-3; 9 bases fit TRBD2. TRBV23-1 belongs to the ORF category, with a function that is uncertain. V shed 2 bases, J shed 0 bases, and the junction held 9 bases outside the gene matches. The CDR3 totals 18 residues. The CDR3 loop is CASSQGSGRQPSTDTQYF. Here the CDR3 DNA reads TGCGCCAGCAGTCAAGGAAGCGGGAGGCAGCCTAGCACAGATACGCAGTATTTT.

This rearrangement joins TRBV5-4 to TRBJ1-2; D is unresolved. V was trimmed by 5 bases and J by 6 bases, leaving 20 bases between them. CDR3 length: 15 amino acids. Germline values: CDR1 SGHNT, CDR2 YYREEE (reference sequence). The CDR3 spells CASSVGEMRSDGYTF. CDR3 DNA sequence: TGTGCCAGCAGTGTCGGGGAGATGAGATCTGATGGCTACACCTTC. Combining the CDR3 with reference TRBV5-4 and TRBJ1-2 gives the whole variable domain ETGVTQSPTHLIKTRGQQVTLRCSSQSGHNTVSWYQQALGQGPQFIFQYYREEENGRGNFPPRFSGLQFPNYSSELNVNALELDDSALYLCASSVGEMRSDGYTFGSGTRLTVV.

The chain uses TRBV19 and TRBJ2-2, with D maybe TRBD2 (6 bases). Looked up from germline, CDR1 is LNHDA and CDR2 is SQIVND (reference sequence). V was clipped by 8 bases and J by 1 base, with 20 bases between them. The length of the CDR3 is 17 residues. The CDR3, as DNA: TGTGCCAGTCGGGACTTAACCAACTTCCTGAACACCGGGGAGCTGTTTTTT. Protein product: CASRDLTNFLNTGELFF.

CDR3 in amino acids: CASSLLRETGKNIQYF. The CDR3 nucleotides are TGTGCCAGCAGCTTATTGAGGGAGACTGGCAAAAACATTCAGTACTTC. The chain has TRBV7-9 and TRBJ2-4; weak D call: TRBD2 (5 bases). Deletions cut 2 bases from V and 3 bases from J, with 14 bases between. CDR1 is SEHNR, CDR2 FQNEAQ, per germline (reference sequence). The CDR3 has 16 residues.

The gene calls are TRBV7-2 and TRBJ2-7, with 11 positions matching TRBD2. Unmatched junction bases numbered 8, after V lost 5 bases and J lost 2 bases. CDR1 and CDR2 (germline): SGHTA, FQGNSA. This CDR3 comprises 16 residues. CDR3 in DNA: TGTGCCAGCAGCAACTTACTAGCGGGAGAAACCTACGAGCAGTACTTC. Translated: CASSNLLAGETYEQYF.

CDR3 protein: CASSSGTVSSGANVLTF. CDR3 bases: TGTGCCAGCAGCTCCGGGACAGTTAGCTCTGGGGCCAACGTCCTGACTTTC. V and J are TRBV5-4 and TRBJ2-6; 7 nucleotides agree with TRBD1. Per the germline V gene, CDR1 is SGHNT and CDR2 is YYREEE (reference sequence). The CDR3 length is 17 residues. Trimming at V came to 3 bases and at J to 0 bases, leaving 6 bases not matched to a gene.

The V gene is TRBV11-2, the J gene TRBJ2-6; no reliable D call. Germline CDR1 is SGHAT and CDR2 is FQNNGV. CDR3 length: 15 residues. Trimming removed 3 bases at V and 0 bases at J, with 6 bases between. The CDR3 bases are TGTGCCAGCAGCTTGAGTGGCTCTGGGGCCAACGTCCTGACTTTC. It codes for CASSLSGSGANVLTF.